The text below deals with one TCR beta chain. Its antigen is still unknown. The record originates from a study of shared clonotypes between healthy human individuals. Study-wide findings and caveats: Researchers sampled blood only, noting tissue repertoires likely differ. What naive subsets generally showed was a larger estimated richness than memory subsets showed.

It was across several immunoSEQ plates that each subset's genomic DNA was evenly split. TCRdb's table, derived via immunoSEQ multiplex PCR, lists solely in-frame clones and lacks some. Seen here are roughly 720,000 clones, around 91% observed once, and the top ten hold around a third. The material sequenced was memory CD8+ T cells from PBMCs. Documented subset: CD45RO+ cells pooled with CCR7-negative TemRA cells. The sequence was obtained from a man between 18 and 35 years old in good health. Some clones in this sample may be carry-over from other donors' samples.

CDR3 in amino acids: CASSLSGASLGPQHF. In nucleotides, the CDR3 is TGTGCCAGCAGTTTATCAGGGGCGAGCCTCGGGCCCCAGCATTTT. This chain uses TRBV27 with TRBJ1-5; possible D gene TRBD1, 5 bases. Deletions cut 0 bases from V and 9 bases from J, with 15 bases between. CDR1 MNHEY and CDR2 SMNVEV come from the germline V gene (reference sequence). The CDR3 length is 15 residues.